This T cell receptor (beta chain) emerged from a study of identical twins. Turning to this clonotype: The antigen is not known.

The ends lost 1 base at V and 3 bases at J; junction bases unmatched: 10. Germline assignment: CDR1 DFQATT and CDR2 SNEGSKA (reference sequence). This CDR3 spans 16 amino acids. A universal primer site was created by template switching, with the cDNA bearing unique molecular identifiers. TCRdb redid the calling of the 5' RACE reads with MiXCR, one entry per CDR3 protein. The data hold 350,000 to 450,000 distinct CDR3 sequences, with about 18% observed a single time. Study conclusions and caveats: Models underestimated how often monozygotic twins shared out-of-frame TCR alpha.

The sequence was collected from a man aged 45-60 years in good health. Input material: naive T cells sorted from blood. The chain recombines TRBV20-1 with TRBJ1-2; 8 bases line up with TRBD1. The CDR3 here is CSARVWTGLLDYGYTF. CDR3 DNA: TGCAGTGCTAGAGTATGGACAGGGCTTCTTGACTATGGCTACACCTTC.